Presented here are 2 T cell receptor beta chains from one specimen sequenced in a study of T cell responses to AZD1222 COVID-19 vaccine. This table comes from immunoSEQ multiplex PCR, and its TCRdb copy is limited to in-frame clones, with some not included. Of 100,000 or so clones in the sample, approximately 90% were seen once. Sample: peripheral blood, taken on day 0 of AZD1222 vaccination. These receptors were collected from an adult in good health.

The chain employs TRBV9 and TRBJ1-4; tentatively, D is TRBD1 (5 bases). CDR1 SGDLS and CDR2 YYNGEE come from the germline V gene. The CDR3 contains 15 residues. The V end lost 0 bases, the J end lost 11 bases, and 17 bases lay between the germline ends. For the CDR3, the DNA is TGTGCCAGCAGCGTAGGAGGGGAGGAGGTAGTGAAACTGTTTTTT. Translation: CASSVGGEEVVKLFF.

CDR3 sequence: CASSPLAGDPYEQYF. The CDR3 region has the DNA TGTGCCAGCAGTCCACTAGCGGGAGATCCCTACGAGCAGTACTTC. The chain combines TRBV27 with TRBJ2-7, with TRBD2 identical over 11 bases. Germline loops: CDR1 MNHEY, CDR2 SMNVEV (reference sequence). J lost 2 bases, V lost 5 bases, and 5 bases had no gene match. The CDR3 sequence is 15 residues long.